This record covers a single T cell receptor beta chain. What it binds is unknown. Assay used: immunoSEQ multiplex PCR; TCRdb lists only in-frame clones, some missing. The table records some 13,000 clones, about 89% of them present only once. The record originates from a study of T cells in narcolepsy. Study findings and constraints: Autoreactive clone sequences were missing from some blood memory CD4+ repertoires.

This receptor was identified in a human donor with narcolepsy. Sequencing was done on a sample of CD45RA- memory CD4+ T cells from PBMCs.

CDR3 nucleotides: TGTGCCAGAAGACGGACTAGCGGGGCAGAGCAGTTCTTC. It encodes CARRRTSGAEQFF. This rearrangement joins TRBV2 to TRBJ2-1; TRBD2 agrees at 12 bases. CDR1 and CDR2 from the germline V gene are SNHLY and FYNNEI. There are 13 residues in the CDR3. The junction had 7 bases not matched to a gene; V was cut back by 9 bases and J by 10 bases.